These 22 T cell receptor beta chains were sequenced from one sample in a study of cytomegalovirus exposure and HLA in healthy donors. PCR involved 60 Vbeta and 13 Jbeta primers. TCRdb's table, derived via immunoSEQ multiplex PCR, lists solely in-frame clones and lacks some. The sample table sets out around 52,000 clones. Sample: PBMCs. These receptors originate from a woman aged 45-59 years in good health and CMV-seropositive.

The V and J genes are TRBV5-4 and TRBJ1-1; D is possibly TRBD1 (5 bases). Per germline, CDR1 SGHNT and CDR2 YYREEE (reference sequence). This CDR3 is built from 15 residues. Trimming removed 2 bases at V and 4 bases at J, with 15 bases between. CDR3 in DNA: TGTGCCAGCAGCTTACCAGCAAGGGGAGGCACTGAAGCTTTCTTT. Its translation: CASSLPARGGTEAFF.

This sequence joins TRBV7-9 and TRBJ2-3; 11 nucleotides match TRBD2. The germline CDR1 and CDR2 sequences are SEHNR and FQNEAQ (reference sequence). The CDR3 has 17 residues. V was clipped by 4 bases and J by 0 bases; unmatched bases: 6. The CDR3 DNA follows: TGTGCCAGCAGCTCCTCCGGGACTAGCGGAAGCACAGATACGCAGTATTTT. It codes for CASSSSGTSGSTDTQYF.

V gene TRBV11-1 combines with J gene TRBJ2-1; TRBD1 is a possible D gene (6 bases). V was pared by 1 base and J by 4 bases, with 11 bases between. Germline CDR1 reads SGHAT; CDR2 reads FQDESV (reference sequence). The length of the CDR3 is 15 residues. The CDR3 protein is CASSLEAGAYNEQFF. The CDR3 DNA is TGTGCCAGCAGCTTAGAGGCAGGGGCTTACAATGAGCAGTTCTTC.

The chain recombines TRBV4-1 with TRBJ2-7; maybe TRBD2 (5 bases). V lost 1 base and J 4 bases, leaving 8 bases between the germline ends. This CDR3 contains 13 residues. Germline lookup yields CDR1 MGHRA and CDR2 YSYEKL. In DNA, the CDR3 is TGCGCCAGCAGCCAAGGAGGGCCTTACGAGCAGTACTTC. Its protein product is CASSQGGPYEQYF.

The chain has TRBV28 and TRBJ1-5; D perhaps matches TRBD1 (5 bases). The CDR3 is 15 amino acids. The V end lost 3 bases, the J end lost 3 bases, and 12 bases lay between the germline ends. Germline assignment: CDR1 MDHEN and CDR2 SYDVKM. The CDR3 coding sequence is TGTGCCAGCAGTTTCCAATTGGGGCTCAATCAGCCCCAGCATTTT. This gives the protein CASSFQLGLNQPQHF.

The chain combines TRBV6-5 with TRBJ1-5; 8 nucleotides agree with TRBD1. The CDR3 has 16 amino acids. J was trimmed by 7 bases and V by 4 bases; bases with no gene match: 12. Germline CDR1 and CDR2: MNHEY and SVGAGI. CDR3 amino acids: CASSSSDTRGHQPQHF. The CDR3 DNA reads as TGTGCCAGCAGTTCTTCCGATACCAGGGGGCACCAGCCCCAGCATTTT.

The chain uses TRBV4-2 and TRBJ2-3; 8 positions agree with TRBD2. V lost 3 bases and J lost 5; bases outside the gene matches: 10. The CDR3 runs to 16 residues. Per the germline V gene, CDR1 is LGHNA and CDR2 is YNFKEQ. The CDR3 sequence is CASSQAGTSGEDTQYF. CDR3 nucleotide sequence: TGTGCCAGCAGCCAGGCCGGGACTAGTGGGGAAGATACGCAGTATTTT.

CDR3 residues: CASRGNYGYTF. CDR3 coding DNA: TGTGCCAGCAGGGGCAACTATGGCTACACCTTC. The genes are TRBV6-4 and TRBJ1-2; D ambiguous. Germline V gene lookup returns CDR1 MRHNA and CDR2 SNTAGT. V gave up 6 bases and J gave up 2 bases, with 4 bases separating them. The CDR3 is made up of 11 amino acids.

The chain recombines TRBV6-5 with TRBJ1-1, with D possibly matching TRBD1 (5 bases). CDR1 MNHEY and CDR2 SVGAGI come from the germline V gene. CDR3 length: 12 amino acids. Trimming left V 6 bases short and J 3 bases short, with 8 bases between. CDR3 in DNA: TGTGCCAGCAGCGCAGGGTACACTGAAGCTTTCTTT. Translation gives CASSAGYTEAFF.

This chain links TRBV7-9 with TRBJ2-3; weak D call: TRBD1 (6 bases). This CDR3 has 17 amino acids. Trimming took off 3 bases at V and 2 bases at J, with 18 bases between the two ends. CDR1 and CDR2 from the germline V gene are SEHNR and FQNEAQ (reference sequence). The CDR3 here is CASSFPSTAGVTDTQYF. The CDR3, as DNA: TGTGCCAGCAGCTTCCCCTCTACTGCAGGGGTCACAGATACGCAGTATTTT.

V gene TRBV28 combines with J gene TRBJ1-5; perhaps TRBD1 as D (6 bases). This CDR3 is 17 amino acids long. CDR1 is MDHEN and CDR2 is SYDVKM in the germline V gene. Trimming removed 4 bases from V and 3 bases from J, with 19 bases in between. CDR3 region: CASSSTGTSGINQPQHF. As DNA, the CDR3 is TGTGCCAGCAGTTCGACAGGTACGTCAGGGATCAATCAGCCCCAGCATTTT.

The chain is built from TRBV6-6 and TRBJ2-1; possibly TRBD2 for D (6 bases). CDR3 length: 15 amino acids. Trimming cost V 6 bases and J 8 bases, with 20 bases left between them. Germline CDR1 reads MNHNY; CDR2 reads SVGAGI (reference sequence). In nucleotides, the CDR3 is TGTGCCAGCAGCCGCCCCGGGAGTGCGTCTTATGAGCAGTTCTTC. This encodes CASSRPGSASYEQFF.

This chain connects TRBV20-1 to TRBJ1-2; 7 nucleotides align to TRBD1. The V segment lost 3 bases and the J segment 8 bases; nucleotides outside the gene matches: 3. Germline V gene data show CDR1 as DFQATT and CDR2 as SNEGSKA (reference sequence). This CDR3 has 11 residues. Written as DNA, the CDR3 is TGCAGTGCTAGGGGGACAGAAGGCTACACCTTC. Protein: CSARGTEGYTF.

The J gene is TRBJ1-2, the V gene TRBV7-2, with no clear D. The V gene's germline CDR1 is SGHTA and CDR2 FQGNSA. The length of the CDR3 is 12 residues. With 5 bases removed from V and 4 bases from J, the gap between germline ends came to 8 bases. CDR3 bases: TGTGCCAGCAGCCCGAGACTCTATGGCTACACCTTC. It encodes CASSPRLYGYTF.

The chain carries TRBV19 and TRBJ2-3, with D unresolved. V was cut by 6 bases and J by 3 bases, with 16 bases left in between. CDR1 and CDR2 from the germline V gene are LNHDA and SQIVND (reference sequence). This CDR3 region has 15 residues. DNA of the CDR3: TGTGCCAGTAGCCGGAGACCCGTGGTGACAGATACGCAGTATTTT. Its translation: CASSRRPVVTDTQYF.

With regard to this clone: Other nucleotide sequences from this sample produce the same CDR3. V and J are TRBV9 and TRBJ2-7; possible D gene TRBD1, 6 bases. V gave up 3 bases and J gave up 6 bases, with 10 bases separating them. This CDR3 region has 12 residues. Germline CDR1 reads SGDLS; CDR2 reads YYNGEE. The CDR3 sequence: CASSGRGGEQYF. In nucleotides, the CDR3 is TGTGCCAGCAGCGGCAGGGGTGGCGAGCAGTACTTC. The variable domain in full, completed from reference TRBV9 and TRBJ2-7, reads DSGVTQTPKHLITATGQRVTLRCSPRSGDLSVYWYQQSLDQGLQFLIQYYNGEERAKGNILERFSAQQFPDLHSELNLSSLELGDSALYFCASSGRGGEQYFGPGTRLTVT.

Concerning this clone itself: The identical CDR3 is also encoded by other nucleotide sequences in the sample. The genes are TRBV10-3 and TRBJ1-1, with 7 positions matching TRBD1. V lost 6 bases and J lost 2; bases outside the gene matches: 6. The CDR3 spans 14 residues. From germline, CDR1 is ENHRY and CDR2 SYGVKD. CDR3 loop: CAISDRVGNTEAFF. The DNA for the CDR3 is TGTGCCATCAGCGACAGGGTTGGAAACACTGAAGCTTTCTTT.

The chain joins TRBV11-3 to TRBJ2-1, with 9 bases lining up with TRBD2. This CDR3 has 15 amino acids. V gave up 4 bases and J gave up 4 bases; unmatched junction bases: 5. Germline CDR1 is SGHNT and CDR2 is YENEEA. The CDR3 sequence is CASSSGLATYNEQFF. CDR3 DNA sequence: TGTGCCAGCAGCTCAGGACTAGCGACTTACAATGAGCAGTTCTTC.

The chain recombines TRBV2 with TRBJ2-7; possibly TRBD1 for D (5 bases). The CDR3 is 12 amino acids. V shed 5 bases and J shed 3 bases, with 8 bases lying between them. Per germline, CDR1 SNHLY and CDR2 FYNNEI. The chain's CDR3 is CASSNTGYEQYF. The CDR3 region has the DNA TGTGCCAGCAGTAACACAGGCTACGAGCAGTACTTC.

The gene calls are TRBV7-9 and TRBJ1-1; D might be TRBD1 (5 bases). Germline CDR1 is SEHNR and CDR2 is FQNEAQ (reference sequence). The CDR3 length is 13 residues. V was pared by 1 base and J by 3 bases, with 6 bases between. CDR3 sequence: CASSLDRHTEAFF. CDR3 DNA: TGTGCCAGCAGCTTAGACAGGCACACTGAAGCTTTCTTT.

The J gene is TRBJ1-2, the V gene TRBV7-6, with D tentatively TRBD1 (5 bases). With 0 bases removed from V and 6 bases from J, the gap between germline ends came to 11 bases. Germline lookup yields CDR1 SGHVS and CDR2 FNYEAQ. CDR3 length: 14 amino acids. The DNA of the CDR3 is TGTGCCAGCAGCTTAGCGCAACGGGGGGATGGCTACACCTTC. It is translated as CASSLAQRGDGYTF.

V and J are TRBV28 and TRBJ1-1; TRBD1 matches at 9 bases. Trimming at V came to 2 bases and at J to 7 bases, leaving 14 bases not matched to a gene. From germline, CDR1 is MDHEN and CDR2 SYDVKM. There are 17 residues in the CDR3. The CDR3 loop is CASSLAGTGKRTGEAFF. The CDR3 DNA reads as TGTGCCAGCAGTTTAGCCGGGACAGGGAAGAGGACGGGTGAAGCTTTCTTT.